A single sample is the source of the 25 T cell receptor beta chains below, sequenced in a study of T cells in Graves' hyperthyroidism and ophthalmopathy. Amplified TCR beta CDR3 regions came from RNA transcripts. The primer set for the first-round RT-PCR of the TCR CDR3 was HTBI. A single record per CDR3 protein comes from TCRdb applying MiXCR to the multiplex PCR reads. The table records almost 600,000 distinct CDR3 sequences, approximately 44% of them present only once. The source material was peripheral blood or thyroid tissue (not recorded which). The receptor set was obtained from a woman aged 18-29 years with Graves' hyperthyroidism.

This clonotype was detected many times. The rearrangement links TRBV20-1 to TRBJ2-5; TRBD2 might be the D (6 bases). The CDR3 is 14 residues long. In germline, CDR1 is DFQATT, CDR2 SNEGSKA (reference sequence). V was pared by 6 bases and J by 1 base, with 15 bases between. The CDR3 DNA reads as TGCAGTGCAAAGGAGGGTAGGGGCCAAGAGACCCAGTACTTC. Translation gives CSAKEGRGQETQYF.

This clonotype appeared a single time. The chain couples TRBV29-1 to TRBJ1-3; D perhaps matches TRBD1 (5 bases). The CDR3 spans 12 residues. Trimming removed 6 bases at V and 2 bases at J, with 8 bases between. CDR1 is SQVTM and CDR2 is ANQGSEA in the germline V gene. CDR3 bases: TGCAGCGTAGACAGCCCTGGAAACACCATATATTTT. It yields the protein CSVDSPGNTIYF.

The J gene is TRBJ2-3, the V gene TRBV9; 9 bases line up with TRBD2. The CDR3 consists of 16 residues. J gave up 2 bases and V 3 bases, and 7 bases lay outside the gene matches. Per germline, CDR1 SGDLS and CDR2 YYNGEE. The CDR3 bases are TGTGCCAGCAGCGCCGGGACTAGCTTTAACACAGATACGCAGTATTTT. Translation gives CASSAGTSFNTDTQYF.

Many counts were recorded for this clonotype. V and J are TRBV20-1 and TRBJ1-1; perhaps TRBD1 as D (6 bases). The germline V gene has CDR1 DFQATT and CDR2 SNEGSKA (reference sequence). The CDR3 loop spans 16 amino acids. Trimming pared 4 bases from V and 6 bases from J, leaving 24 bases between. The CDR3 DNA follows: TGCAGTGCTACCCCTTGGGGTAGTACAGGGAAGCCTGAAGCTTTCTTT. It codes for CSATPWGSTGKPEAFF.

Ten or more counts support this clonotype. The chain's CDR3 is CASSLTTAYNEQFF. The CDR3 nucleotides read TGTGCCAGCAGCTTAACGACTGCCTACAATGAGCAGTTCTTC. The rearrangement joins TRBV7-6 to TRBJ2-1; D is uncertain. CDR1 SGHVS and CDR2 FNYEAQ come from the germline V gene. The CDR3 totals 14 residues. Trimming pared 2 bases from V and 2 bases from J, leaving 7 bases between.

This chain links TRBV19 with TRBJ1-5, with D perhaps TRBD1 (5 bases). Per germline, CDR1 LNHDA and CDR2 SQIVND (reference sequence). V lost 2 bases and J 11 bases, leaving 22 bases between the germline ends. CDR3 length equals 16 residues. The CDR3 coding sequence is TGTGCCAGTAGTATAAGGACTAGCGGGACGCAAGAGACCCAGCATTTT. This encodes CASSIRTSGTQETQHF.

In DNA, the CDR3 is TGCAGCGCCAGGACGGAGAATAACTATGGCTACACCTTC. Its protein product is CSARTENNYGYTF. The chain uses TRBV29-1 and TRBJ1-2; D ambiguous. V was cut by 7 bases and J by 1 base, with 13 bases left in between. Germline CDR1 reads SQVTM; CDR2 reads ANQGSEA. The CDR3 is 13 amino acids.

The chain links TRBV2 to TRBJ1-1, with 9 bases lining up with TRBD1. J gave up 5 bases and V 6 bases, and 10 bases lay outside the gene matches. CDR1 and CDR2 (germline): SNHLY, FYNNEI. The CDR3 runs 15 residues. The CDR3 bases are TGTGCCAGCAGGTACAGGGGGCTGGGAAGGACTGAAGCTTTCTTT. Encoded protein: CASRYRGLGRTEAFF.

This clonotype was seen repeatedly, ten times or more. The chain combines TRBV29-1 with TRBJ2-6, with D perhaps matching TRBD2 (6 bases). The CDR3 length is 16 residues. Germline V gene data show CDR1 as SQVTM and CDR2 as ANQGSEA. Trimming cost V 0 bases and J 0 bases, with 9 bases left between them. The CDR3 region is CSVEDRRGSGANVLTF. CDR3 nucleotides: TGCAGCGTTGAAGACAGGAGGGGCTCTGGGGCCAACGTCCTGACTTTC.

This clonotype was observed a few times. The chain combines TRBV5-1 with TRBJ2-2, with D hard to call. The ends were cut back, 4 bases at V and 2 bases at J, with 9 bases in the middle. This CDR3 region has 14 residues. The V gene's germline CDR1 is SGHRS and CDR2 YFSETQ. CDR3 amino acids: CASSLFSNTGELFF. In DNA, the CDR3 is TGCGCCAGCAGCCTCTTTTCAAACACCGGGGAGCTGTTTTTT.

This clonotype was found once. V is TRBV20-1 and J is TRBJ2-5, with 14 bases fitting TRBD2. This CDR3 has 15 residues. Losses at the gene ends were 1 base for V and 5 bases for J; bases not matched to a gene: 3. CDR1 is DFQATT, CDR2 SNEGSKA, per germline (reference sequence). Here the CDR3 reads CSARVGLAGVETQYF. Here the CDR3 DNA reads TGCAGTGCTAGAGTGGGACTAGCGGGAGTGGAGACCCAGTACTTC.

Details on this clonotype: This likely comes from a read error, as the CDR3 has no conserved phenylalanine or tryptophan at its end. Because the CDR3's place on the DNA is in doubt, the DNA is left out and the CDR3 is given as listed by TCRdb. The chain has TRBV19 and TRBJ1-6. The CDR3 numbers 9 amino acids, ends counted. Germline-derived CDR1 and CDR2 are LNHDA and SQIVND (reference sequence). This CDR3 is CASSLTGLR.

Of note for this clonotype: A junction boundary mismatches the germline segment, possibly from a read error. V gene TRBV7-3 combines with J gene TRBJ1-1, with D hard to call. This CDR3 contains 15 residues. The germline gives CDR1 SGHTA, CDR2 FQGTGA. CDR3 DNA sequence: TGCGCCAGCAGCCAACTTGATAGGGTGAACACTGAAGCTTTCTTT. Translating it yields CASSQLDRVNTEAFF.

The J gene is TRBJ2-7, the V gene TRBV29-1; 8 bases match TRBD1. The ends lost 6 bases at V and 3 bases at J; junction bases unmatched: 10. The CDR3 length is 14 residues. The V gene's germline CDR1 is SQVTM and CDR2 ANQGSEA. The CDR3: CSVPEAGGFYEQYF. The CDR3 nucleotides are TGCAGCGTCCCAGAGGCAGGGGGCTTCTACGAGCAGTACTTC.

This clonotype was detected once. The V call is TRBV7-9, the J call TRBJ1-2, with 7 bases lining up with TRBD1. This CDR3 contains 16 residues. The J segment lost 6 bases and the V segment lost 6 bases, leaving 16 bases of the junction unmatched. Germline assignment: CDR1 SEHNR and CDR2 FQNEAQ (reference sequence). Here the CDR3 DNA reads TGTGCCAGCAGACCGAACCGGGACAGTCACTCGAATGGCTACACCTTC. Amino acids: CASRPNRDSHSNGYTF.

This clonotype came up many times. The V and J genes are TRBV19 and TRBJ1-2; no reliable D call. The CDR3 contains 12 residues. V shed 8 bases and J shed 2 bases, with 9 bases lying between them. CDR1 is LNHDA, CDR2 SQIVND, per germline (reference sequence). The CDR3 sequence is CASSLLNYGYTF. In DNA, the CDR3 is TGTGCCAGTTCCCTCTTGAACTATGGCTACACCTTC.

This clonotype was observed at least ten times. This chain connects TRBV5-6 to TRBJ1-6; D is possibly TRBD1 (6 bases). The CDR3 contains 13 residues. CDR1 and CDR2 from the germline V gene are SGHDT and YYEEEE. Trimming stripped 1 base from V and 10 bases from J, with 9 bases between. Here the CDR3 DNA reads TGTGCCAGCAGCTTGACAGGGCCCTCACCCCTCCACTTT. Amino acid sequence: CASSLTGPSPLHF.

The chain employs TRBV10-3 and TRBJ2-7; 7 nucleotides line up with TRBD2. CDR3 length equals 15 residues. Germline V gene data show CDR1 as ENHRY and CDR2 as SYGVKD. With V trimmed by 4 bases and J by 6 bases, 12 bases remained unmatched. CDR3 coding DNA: TGTGCCATCAGTGGGATCCCGGGAGGAATAGGCGAGCAGTACTTC. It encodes CAISGIPGGIGEQYF.

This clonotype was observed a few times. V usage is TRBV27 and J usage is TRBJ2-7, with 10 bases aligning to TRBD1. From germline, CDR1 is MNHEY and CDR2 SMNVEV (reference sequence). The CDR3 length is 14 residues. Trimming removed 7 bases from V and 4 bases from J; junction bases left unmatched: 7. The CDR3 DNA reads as TGTGCCAGCAATCGACAGGGGGCAGGGTACGAGCAGTACTTC. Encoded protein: CASNRQGAGYEQYF.

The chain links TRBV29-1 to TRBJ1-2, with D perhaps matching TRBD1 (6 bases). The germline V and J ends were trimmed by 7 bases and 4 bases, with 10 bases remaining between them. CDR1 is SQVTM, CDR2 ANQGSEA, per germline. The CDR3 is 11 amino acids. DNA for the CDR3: TGCAGCGAAGGACAGATCTATGGCTACACCTTC. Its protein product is CSEGQIYGYTF.

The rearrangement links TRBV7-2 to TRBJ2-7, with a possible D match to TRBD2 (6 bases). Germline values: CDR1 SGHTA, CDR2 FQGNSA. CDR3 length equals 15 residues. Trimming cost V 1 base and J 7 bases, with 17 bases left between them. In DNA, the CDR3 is TGTGCCAGCAGCTTAGGCCTAGCGTTGTACAATGAGCAGTACTTC. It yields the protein CASSLGLALYNEQYF. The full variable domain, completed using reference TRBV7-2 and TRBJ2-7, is GAGVSQSPSNKVTEKGKDVELRCDPISGHTALYWYRQSLGQGLEFLIYFQGNSAPDKSGLPSDRFSAERTGGSVSTLTIQRTQQEDSAVYLCASSLGLALYNEQYFGPGTRLTVT.

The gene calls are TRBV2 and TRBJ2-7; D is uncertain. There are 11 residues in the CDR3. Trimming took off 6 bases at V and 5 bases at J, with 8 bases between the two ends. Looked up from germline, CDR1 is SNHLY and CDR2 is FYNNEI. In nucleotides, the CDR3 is TGTGCCAGCAGAGATCCAGACGAGCAGTACTTC. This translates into CASRDPDEQYF. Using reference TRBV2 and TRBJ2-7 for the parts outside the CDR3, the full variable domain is EPEVTQTPSHQVTQMGQEVILRCVPISNHLYFYWYRQILGQKVEFLVSFYNNEISEKSEIFDDQFSVERPDGSNFTLKIRSTKLEDSAMYFCASRDPDEQYFGPGTRLTVT.

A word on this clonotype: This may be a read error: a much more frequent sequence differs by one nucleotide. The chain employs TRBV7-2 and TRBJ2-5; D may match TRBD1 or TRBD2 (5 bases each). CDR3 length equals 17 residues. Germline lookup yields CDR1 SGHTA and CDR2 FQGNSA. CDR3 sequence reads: CASSQGPRGRSEETQYF. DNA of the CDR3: TGCGCCAGCAGCCAAGGTCCCCGGGGCCGTTCCGAAGAGACCCAGTACTTC.

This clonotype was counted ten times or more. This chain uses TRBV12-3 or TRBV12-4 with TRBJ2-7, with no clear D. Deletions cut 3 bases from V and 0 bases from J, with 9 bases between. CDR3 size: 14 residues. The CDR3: CASSFGSSSYEQYF. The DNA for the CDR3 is TGTGCCAGCAGTTTCGGCAGCAGCTCCTACGAGCAGTACTTC.

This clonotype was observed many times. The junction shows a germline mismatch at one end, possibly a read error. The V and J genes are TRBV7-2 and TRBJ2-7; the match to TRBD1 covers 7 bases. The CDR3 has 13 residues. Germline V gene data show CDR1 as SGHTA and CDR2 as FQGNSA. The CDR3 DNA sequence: TGTGCCAGCAGCTTAGTGGGGACAGAGCCTTTTGACTTC. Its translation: CASSLVGTEPFDF.